This T cell receptor (beta chain) stems from a study of shared clonotypes between healthy human individuals. Running of the assay took place at deep level. The table came from immunoSEQ multiplex PCR; TCRdb's copy has only in-frame clones and leaves some out. The sample shows over 400,000 clones, more than 65% of them seen only once. As regards this clone: Given a far larger clone just one base away, this is likely a sequencing read error.

Germline V gene data show CDR1 as SQVTM and CDR2 as ANQGSEA. V was cut by 1 base and J by 2 bases, with 11 bases left in between. The CDR3 is made up of 14 amino acids. The V gene is TRBV29-1, the J gene TRBJ1-2; no clear D. The source material was PBMCs. This receptor was identified in a woman in her thirties or forties in good health. Some clones in this sample may be carry-over from other donors' samples. The CDR3 loop is CSVEGVGMNYGYTF. In DNA form, the CDR3 reads TGCAGCGTTGAAGGCGTAGGGATGAACTATGGCTACACCTTC.